This entry lists 4 T cell receptor beta chains sequenced from one sample in a study of blood T cell repertoires in COVID-19. Clones were read by immunoSEQ multiplex PCR, and TCRdb kept only the in-frame ones, dropping some. The sample yields roughly 200,000 clones, 75% to 90% seen once. The sample taken for sequencing was PBMCs or T cells enriched from blood (not recorded which). These TCRs come from a woman aged 40 to 50 with acute COVID-19.

The chain joins TRBV4-2 to TRBJ2-6; unclear D gene. The CDR3 consists of 16 residues. Germline V gives CDR1 LGHNA, CDR2 YNFKEQ. Trimming removed 7 bases from V and 0 bases from J, with 13 bases in between. The DNA of the CDR3 is TGTGCCAGCACCGGAGAAGCCCTCTCTGGGGCCAACGTCCTGACTTTC. It is translated as CASTGEALSGANVLTF.

The rearrangement joins TRBV24-1 to TRBJ1-2, with 8 bases lining up with TRBD1. CDR1 KGHDR and CDR2 SFDVKD come from the germline V gene. The CDR3 has 15 amino acids. J lost 2 bases, V lost 4 bases, and 5 bases had no gene match. The CDR3 region has the DNA TGTGCCACCAGTGACCCCCGGACAGGGAACTATGGCTACACCTTC. Its translation: CATSDPRTGNYGYTF.

The chain employs TRBV7-8 and TRBJ2-7, with 8 bases identical to TRBD1. Germline V gene lookup returns CDR1 SGHVS and CDR2 FQNEAQ. With 5 bases clipped from V and 3 bases from J, the junction kept 3 bases outside the gene matches. The CDR3 is 13 residues long. The CDR3 DNA sequence: TGTGCCAGCAGCCCAGGACAGGGCTACGAGCAGTACTTC. It is translated as CASSPGQGYEQYF.

This chain joins TRBV27 and TRBJ1-1; possibly TRBD1 for D (5 bases). The CDR3 is 14 residues long. Germline CDR1 MNHEY, CDR2 SMNVEV (reference sequence). The V gene lost 6 bases and the J gene lost 2 bases, with 13 bases spanning the gap. CDR3 nucleotides: TGTGCCAGCAGCTTCAGGGTGGATAACACTGAAGCTTTCTTT. It is translated as CASSFRVDNTEAFF.